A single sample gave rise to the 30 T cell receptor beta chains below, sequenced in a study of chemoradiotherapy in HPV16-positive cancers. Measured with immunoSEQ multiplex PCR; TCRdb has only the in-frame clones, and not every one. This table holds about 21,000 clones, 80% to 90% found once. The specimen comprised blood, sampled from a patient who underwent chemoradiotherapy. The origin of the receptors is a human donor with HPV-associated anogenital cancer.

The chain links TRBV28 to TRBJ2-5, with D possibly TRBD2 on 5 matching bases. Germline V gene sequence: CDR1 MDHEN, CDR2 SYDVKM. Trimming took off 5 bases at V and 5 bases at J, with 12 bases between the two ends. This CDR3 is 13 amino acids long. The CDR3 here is CASSLYRGETQYF. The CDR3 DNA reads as TGTGCCAGCAGTCTCTATCGAGGGGAGACCCAGTACTTC.

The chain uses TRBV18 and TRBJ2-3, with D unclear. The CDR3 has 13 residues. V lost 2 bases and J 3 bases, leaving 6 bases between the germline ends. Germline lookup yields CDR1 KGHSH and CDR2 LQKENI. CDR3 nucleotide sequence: TGTGCCAGCTCACCAGATAATACAGATACGCAGTATTTT. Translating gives CASSPDNTDTQYF.

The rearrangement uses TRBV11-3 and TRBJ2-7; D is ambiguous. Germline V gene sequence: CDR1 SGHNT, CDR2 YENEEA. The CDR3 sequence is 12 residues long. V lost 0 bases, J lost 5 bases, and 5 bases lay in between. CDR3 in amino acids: CASSLESHEQYF. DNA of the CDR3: TGTGCCAGCAGCTTAGAATCTCACGAGCAGTACTTC.

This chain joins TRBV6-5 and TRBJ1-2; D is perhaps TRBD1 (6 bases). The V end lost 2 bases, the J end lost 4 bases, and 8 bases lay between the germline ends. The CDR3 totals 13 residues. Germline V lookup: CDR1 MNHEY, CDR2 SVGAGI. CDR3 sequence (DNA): TGTGCCAGCAGTTACGCAGGGGCCTATGGCTACACCTTC. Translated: CASSYAGAYGYTF.

CDR3 protein: CASSLDRGGRSYNEQFF. The CDR3 DNA reads as TGTGCCAGCAGCTTAGATAGAGGGGGCAGATCCTACAATGAGCAGTTCTTC. The chain has TRBV11-2 and TRBJ2-1; 7 bases align to TRBD1. Germline V gene sequence: CDR1 SGHAT, CDR2 FQNNGV. The trim removed 0 bases at V and 1 base at J, leaving 6 bases unmatched. The CDR3 contains 17 residues.

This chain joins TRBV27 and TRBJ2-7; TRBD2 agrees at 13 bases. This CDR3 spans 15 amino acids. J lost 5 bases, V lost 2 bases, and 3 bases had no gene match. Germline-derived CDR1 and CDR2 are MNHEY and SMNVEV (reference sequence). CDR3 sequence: CASSLTGLAGDEQYF. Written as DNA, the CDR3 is TGTGCCAGCAGTTTAACAGGACTAGCGGGAGACGAGCAGTACTTC.

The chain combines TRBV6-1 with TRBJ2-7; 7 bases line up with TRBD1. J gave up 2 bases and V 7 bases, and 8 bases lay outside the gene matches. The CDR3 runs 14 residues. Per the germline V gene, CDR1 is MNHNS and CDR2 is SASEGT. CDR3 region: CASKADRPPYEQYF. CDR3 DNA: TGTGCCAGCAAAGCGGACAGGCCACCCTACGAGCAGTACTTC.

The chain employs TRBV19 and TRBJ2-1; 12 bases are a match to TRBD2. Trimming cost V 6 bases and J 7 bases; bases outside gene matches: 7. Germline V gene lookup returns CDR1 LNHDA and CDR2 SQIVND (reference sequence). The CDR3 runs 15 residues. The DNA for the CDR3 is TGTGCCAGTAGCTCGACTAGCGGGAGTATGAATGAGCAGTTCTTC. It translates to CASSSTSGSMNEQFF.

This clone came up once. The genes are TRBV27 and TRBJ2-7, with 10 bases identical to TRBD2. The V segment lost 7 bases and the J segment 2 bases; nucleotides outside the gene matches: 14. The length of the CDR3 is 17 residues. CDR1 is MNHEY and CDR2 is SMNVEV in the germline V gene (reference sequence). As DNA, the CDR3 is TGTGCCAGCATCGGGAGCGGGGGGGCCAAGGAGGCCTACGAGCAGTACTTC. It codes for CASIGSGGAKEAYEQYF.

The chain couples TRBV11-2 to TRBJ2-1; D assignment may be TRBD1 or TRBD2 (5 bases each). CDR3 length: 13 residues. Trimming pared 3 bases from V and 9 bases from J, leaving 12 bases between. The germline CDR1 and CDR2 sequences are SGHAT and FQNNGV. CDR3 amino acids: CASSFTGEGEQFF. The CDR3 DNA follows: TGTGCCAGCAGCTTCACAGGAGAGGGTGAGCAGTTCTTC.

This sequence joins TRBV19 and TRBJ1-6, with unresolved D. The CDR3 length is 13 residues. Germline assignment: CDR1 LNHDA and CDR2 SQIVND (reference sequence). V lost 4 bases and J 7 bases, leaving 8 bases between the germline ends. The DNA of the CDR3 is TGTGCCAGTAGTACTCTCGGGAATTCACCCCTCCACTTT. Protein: CASSTLGNSPLHF.

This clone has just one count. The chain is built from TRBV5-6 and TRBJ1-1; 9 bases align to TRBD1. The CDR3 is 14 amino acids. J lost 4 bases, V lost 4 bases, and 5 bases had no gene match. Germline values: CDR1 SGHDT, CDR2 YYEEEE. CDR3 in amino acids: CASSLNRGLTEAFF. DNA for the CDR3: TGTGCCAGCAGCCTGAACAGGGGGCTCACTGAAGCTTTCTTT.

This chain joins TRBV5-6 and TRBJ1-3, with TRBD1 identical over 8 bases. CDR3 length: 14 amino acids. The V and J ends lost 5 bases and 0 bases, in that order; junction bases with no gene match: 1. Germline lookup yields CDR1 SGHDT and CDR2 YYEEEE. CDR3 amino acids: CASSGTGSGNTIYF. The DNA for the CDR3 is TGTGCCAGCAGTGGGACAGGCTCTGGAAACACCATATATTTT.

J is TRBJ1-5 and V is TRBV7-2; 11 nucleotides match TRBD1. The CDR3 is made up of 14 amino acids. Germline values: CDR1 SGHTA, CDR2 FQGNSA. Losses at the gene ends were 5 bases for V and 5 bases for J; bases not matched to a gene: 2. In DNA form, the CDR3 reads TGTGCCAGCAGCCGGACAGGGGGCGATCAGCCCCAGCATTTT. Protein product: CASSRTGGDQPQHF.

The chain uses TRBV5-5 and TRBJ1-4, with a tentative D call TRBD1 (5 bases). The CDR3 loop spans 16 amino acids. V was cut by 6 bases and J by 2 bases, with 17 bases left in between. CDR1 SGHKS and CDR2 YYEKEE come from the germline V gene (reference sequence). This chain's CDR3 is CASNLGLALTNEKLFF. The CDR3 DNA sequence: TGTGCCAGCAACCTGGGACTGGCCTTGACTAATGAAAAACTGTTTTTT. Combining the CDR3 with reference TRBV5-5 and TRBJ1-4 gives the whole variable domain DAGVTQSPTHLIKTRGQQVTLRCSPISGHKSVSWYQQVLGQGPQFIFQYYEKEERGRGNFPDRFSARQFPNYSSELNVNALLLGDSALYLCASNLGLALTNEKLFFGSGTQLSVL.

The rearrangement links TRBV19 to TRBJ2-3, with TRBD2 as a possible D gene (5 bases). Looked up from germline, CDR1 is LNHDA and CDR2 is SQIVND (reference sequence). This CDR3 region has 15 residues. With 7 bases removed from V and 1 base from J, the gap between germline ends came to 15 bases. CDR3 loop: CASNLGREGTDTQYF. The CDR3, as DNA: TGTGCCAGTAACCTAGGACGGGAAGGCACAGATACGCAGTATTTT.

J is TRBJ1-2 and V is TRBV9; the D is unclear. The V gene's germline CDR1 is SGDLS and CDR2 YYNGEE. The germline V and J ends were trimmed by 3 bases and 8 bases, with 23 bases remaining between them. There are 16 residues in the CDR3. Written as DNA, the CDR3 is TGTGCCAGCAGCGCCCAGTCCAGAATTCAGACACTCGGCTACACCTTC. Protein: CASSAQSRIQTLGYTF.

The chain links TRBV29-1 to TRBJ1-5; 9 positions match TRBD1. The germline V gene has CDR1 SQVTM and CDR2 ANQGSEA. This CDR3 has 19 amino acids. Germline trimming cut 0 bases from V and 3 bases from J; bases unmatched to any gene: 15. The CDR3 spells CSVEDGNGQGSLDNQPQHF. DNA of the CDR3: TGCAGCGTTGAAGATGGAAACGGACAGGGGAGTTTAGACAATCAGCCCCAGCATTTT. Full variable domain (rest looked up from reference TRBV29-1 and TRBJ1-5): SAVISQKPSRDICQRGTSLTIQCQVDSQVTMMFWYRQQPGQSLTLIATANQGSEATYESGFVIDKFPISRPNLTFSTLTVSNMSPEDSSIYLCSVEDGNGQGSLDNQPQHFGDGTRLSIL.

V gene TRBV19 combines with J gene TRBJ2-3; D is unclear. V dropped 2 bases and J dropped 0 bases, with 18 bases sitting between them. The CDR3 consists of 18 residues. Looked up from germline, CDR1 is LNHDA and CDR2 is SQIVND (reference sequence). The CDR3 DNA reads TGTGCCAGTAGTATAAGGTCCGTAGTAGCAACGAGCACAGATACGCAGTATTTT. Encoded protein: CASSIRSVVATSTDTQYF.

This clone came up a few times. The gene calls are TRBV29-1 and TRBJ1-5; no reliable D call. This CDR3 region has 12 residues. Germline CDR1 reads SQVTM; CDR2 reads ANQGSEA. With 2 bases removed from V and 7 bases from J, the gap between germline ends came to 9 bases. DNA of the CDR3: TGCAGCGTTGAAAGCATGGGGCAGCCCCAGCATTTT. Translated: CSVESMGQPQHF.

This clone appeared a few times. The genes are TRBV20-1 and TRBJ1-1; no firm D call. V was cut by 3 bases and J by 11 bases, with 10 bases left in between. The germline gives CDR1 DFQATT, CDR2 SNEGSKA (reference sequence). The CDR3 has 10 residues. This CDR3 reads CSASPWMAFF. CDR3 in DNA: TGCAGTGCTAGCCCGTGGATGGCTTTCTTT.

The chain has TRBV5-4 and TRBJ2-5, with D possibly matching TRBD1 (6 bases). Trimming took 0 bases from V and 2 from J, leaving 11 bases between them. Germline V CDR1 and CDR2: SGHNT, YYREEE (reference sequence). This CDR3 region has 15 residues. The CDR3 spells CASSLVVGGQETQYF. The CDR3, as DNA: TGTGCCAGCAGCTTGGTTGTAGGGGGACAAGAGACCCAGTACTTC.

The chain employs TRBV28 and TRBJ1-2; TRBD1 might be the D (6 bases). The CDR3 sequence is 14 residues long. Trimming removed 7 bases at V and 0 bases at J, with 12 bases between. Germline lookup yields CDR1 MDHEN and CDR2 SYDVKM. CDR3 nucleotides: TGTGCCAGCACGAGCGCAGGGGCTAACTATGGCTACACCTTC. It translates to CASTSAGANYGYTF.

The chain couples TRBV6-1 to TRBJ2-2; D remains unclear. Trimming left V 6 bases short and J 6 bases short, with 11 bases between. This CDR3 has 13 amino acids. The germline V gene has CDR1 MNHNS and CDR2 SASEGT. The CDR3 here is CASSYSRSGELFF. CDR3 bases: TGTGCCAGCAGCTATAGTCGCTCCGGGGAGCTGTTTTTT.

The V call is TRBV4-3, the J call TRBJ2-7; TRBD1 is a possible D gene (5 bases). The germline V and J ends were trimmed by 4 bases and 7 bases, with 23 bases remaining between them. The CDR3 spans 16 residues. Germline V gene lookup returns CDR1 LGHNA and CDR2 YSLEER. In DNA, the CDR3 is TGCGCCAGCAGCCCCAGTTCGTCCGGCAGGGCGAGAGAGCAGTACTTC. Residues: CASSPSSSGRAREQYF.

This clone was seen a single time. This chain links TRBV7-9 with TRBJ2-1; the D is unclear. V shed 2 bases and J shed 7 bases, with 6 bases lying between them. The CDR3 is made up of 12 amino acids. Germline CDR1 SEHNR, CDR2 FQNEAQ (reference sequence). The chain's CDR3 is CASSLKINEQFF. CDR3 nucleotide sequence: TGTGCCAGCAGCTTAAAGATAAATGAGCAGTTCTTC.

The CDR3 DNA follows: TGTGCCAGCAGTTTAGGTCTACTAACTGGGTCCTACGAGCAGTACTTC. Translated, it gives CASSLGLLTGSYEQYF. The rearrangement uses TRBV27 and TRBJ2-7; no clear D gene. The length of the CDR3 is 16 residues. CDR1 is MNHEY, CDR2 SMNVEV, per germline (reference sequence). V was clipped by 2 bases and J by 1 base, with 15 bases between them.

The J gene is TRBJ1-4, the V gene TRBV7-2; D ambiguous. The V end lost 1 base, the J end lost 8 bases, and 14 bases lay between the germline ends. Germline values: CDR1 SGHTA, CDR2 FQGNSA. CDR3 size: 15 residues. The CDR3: CASSLGGAGGEKLFF. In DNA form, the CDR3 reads TGTGCCAGCAGCTTAGGGGGTGCGGGAGGGGAAAAACTGTTTTTT.

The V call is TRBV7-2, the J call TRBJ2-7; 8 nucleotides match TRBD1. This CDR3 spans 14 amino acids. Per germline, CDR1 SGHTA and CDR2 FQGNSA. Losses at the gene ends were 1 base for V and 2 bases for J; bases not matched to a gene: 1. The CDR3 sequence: CASSLGQGTYEQYF. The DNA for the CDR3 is TGTGCCAGCAGCTTAGGACAGGGGACCTACGAGCAGTACTTC.

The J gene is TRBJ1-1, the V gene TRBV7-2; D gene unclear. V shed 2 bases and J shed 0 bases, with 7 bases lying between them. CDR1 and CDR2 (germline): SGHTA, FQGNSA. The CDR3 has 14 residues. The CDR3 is CASSLTPVNTEAFF. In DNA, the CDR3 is TGTGCCAGCAGCTTAACACCAGTGAACACTGAAGCTTTCTTT.